This T cell receptor beta chain came from a study of blood T cell repertoires in COVID-19. In the study overall: Researchers got acute and convalescent COVID-19 samples from the United States, Italy and Spain. T cells, B-cell-depleted T cells, or PBMCs supplied cDNA or gDNA.

Sequenced by immunoSEQ multiplex PCR; TCRdb stores in-frame clones only, minus some. Here the sample spans around 190,000 clones, around 90% being singletons. This clone was observed a single time. The junction had 9 bases not matched to a gene; V was cut back by 3 bases and J by 2 bases. The CDR3 contains 16 residues. The rearrangement joins TRBV23-1 to TRBJ2-5; 7 nucleotides line up with TRBD1. TRBV23-1 is assigned to the ORF class and has an uncertain function. The clonotype originates from a human donor in a cohort sampled during active COVID-19. Sequencing was carried out using peripheral blood. The CDR3 protein is CASSQQGTALQETQYF. The CDR3 nucleotides read TGCGCCAGCAGTCAGCAAGGGACAGCGTTACAAGAGACCCAGTACTTC.